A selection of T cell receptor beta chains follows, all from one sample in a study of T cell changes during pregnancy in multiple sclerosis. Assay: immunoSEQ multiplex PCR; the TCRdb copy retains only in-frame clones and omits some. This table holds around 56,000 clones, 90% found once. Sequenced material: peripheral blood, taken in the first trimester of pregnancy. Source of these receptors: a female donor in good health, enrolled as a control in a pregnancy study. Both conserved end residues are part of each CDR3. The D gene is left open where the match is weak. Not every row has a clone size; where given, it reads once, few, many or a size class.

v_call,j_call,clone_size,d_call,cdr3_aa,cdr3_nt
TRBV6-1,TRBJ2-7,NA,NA,CASSETSLSYEQYF,TGTGCCAGCAGTGAAACTAGCCTATCATACGAGCAGTACTTC
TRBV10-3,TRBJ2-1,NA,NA,CAISRARSRGDEQFF,TGTGCCATCAGTCGAGCTCGTAGCAGGGGCGATGAGCAGTTCTTC
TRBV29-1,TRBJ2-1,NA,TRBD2,CSGTLLAGIYNEQFF,TGCAGCGGCACATTACTAGCGGGGATCTACAATGAGCAGTTCTTC
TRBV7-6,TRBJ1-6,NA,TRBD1,CASSLAPPGQGHSPLHF,TGTGCCAGCAGCTTAGCCCCACCGGGACAGGGTCATTCACCCCTCCACTTT
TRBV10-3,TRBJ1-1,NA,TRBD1,CAISENRQGSSAFF,TGTGCCATCAGTGAGAATCGACAGGGGTCGTCAGCTTTCTTT
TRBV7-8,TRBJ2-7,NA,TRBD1,CASSFAVTGTGPSYEQYF,TGTGCCAGCAGCTTCGCCGTAACCGGGACAGGGCCTTCCTACGAGCAGTACTTC
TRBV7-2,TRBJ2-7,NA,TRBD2,CASSLGLSGSSYEQYF,TGTGCCAGCAGCTTGGGGCTTAGCGGGAGCTCCTACGAGCAGTACTTC
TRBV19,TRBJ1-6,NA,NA,CASSIGLGATPLHF,TGTGCCAGTAGTATAGGTTTAGGGGCGACACCCCTCCACTTT
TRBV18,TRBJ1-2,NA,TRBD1,CASSPGQGQNYGYTF,TGTGCCAGCTCACCAGGACAGGGGCAAAACTATGGCTACACCTTC
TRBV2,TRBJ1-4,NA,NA,CASRQTGINEKLFF,TGTGCCAGCAGGCAAACAGGGATCAATGAAAAACTGTTTTTT
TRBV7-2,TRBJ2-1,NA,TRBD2,CASSPGGAGAGEQFF,TGTGCCAGCAGCCCCGGGGGAGCGGGAGCGGGTGAGCAGTTCTTC
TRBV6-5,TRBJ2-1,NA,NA,CASSSINEQFF,TGTGCCAGCAGTTCCATTAATGAGCAGTTCTTC
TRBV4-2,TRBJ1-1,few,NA,CASSQNRDFTEAFF,TGTGCCAGCAGCCAAAACAGGGATTTCACTGAAGCTTTCTTT
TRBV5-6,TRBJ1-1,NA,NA,CASNPQRVLYEAFF,TGTGCCAGCAATCCCCAGAGGGTCCTTTATGAAGCTTTCTTT
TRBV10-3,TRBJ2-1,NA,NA,CATSQADSSYNEQFF,TGTGCCACCTCTCAGGCAGACAGCTCCTACAATGAGCAGTTCTTC
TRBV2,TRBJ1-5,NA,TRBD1,CASSAAQGFNSNQPQHF,TGTGCCAGCAGTGCAGCACAGGGGTTCAATAGCAATCAGCCCCAGCATTTT